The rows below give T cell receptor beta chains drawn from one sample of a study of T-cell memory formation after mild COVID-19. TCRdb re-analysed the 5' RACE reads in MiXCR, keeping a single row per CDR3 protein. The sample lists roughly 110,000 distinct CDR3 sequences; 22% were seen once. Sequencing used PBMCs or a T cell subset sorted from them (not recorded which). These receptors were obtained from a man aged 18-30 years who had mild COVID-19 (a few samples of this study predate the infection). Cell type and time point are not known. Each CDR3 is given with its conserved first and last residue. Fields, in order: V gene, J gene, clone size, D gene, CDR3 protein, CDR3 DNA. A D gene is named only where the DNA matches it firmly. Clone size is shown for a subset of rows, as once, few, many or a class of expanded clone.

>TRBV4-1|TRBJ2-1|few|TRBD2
CASSPLAGGPNEQFF
TGCGCCAGCAGCCCACTAGCGGGGGGGCCAAATGAGCAGTTCTTC
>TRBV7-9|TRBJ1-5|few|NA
CASSSDPDQPQHF
TGTGCCAGCAGTTCCGACCCGGATCAGCCCCAGCATTTT
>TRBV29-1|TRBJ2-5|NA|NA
CSVDIRVGTQYF
TGCAGCGTTGATATTAGGGTCGGGACCCAGTACTTC
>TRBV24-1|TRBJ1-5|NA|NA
CATSDEGSGNQPQHF
TGTGCCACCAGTGATGAGGGTTCTGGGAACCAGCCCCAGCATTTT
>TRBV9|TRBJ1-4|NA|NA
CASSVGGWNEKLFF
TGTGCCAGCAGCGTTGGAGGGTGGAATGAAAAACTGTTTTTT
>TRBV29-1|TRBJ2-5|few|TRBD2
CSVEDGRGGLGETQYF
TGCAGCGTTGAAGATGGTCGGGGGGGCCTTGGGGAGACCCAGTACTTC
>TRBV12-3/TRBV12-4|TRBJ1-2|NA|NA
CASSLGGKGYTF
TGTGCCAGCAGTTTAGGGGGAAAAGGCTACACCTTC
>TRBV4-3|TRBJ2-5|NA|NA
CASSQDRSGETQYF
TGCGCCAGCAGCCAAGATAGGTCCGGGGAGACCCAGTACTTC
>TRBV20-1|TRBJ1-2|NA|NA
CSARPKGLHLLYGYTF
TGCAGTGCTAGACCGAAGGGACTCCATCTACTCTATGGCTACACCTTC
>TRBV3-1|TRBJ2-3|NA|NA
CASSQEWGFGYTQYF
TGTGCCAGCAGCCAAGAATGGGGTTTCGGGTATACGCAGTATTTT
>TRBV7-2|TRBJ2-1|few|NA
CASSSLAGTNEQFF
TGTGCCAGCAGCTCACTCGCGGGGACAAATGAGCAGTTCTTC
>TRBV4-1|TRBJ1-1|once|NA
CASSQEPGTTEAFF
TGCGCCAGCAGCCAAGAGCCGGGGACCACTGAAGCTTTCTTT
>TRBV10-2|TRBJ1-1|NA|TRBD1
CASRATGEVLDTEAFF
TGCGCCAGCAGGGCGACAGGGGAGGTATTAGACACTGAAGCTTTCTTT
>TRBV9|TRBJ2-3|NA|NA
CASSVFGAGTDTQYF
TGTGCCAGCAGCGTTTTCGGGGCTGGCACAGATACGCAGTATTTT
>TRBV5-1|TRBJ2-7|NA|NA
CASAYAGKPHEQYF
TGCGCCAGCGCCTATGCAGGGAAGCCCCACGAGCAGTACTTC
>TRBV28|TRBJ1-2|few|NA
CATSAGLNYGYTF
TGTGCCACCTCTGCAGGCCTTAACTATGGCTACACCTTC
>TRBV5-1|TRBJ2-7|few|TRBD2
CASSFQREIYEQYF
TGCGCCAGCAGCTTCCAGCGGGAAATCTACGAGCAGTACTTC
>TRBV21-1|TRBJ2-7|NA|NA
CASSKGKAGKYEQYF
TGTGCCAGCAGCAAAGGTAAAGCGGGGAAGTACGAGCAGTACTTC
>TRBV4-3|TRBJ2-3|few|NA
CASSQDGAMSTDTQYF
TGCGCCAGCAGCCAAGACGGAGCGATGAGCACAGATACGCAGTATTTT
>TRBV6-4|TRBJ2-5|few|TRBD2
CASSLTSGGKETQYF
TGTGCCAGCAGCCTAACTAGCGGGGGAAAAGAGACCCAGTACTTC
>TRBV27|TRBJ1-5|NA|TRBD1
CASWAGQGSQPQHF
TGTGCCAGCTGGGCGGGACAGGGAAGTCAGCCCCAGCATTTT
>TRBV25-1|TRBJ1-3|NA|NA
CASSLAGFGNTIYF
TGTGCCAGCAGTTTGGCAGGGTTCGGAAACACCATATATTTT
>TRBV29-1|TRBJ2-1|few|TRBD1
CSVETGQSSYNEQFF
TGCAGCGTTGAAACGGGACAGTCCTCCTACAATGAGCAGTTCTTC
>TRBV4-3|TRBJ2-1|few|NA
CASSQVVGVAYNEQFF
TGCGCCAGCAGCCAAGTGGTGGGGGTGGCCTACAATGAGCAGTTCTTC
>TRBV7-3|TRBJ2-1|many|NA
CASSPNPGLHYNEQFF
TGTGCCAGCAGCCCTAATCCCGGACTACACTACAATGAGCAGTTCTTC
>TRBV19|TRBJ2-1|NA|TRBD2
CASSIGLALSYNEQFF
TGTGCCAGTAGTATAGGACTAGCCCTCTCCTACAATGAGCAGTTCTTC
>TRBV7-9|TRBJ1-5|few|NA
CASSLEVGGSNQPQHF
TGTGCCAGCAGCTTAGAAGTAGGGGGTAGCAATCAGCCCCAGCATTTT
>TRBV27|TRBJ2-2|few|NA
CASSKGNTGELFF
TGTGCCAGCAGTAAGGGAAACACCGGGGAGCTGTTTTTT
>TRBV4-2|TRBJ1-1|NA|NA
CASSPNQFSGDTEAFF
TGTGCCAGCAGCCCGAATCAGTTCTCAGGCGACACTGAAGCTTTCTTT
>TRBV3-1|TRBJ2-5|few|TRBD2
CASSLPRTRETQYF
TGTGCCAGCAGCCTCCCGCGGACTAGAGAGACCCAGTACTTC
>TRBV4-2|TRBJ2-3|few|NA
CASSHRTGLAVSTDTQYF
TGTGCCAGCAGCCACAGGACAGGGCTAGCGGTGAGCACAGATACGCAGTATTTT
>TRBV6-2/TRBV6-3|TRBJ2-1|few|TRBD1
CASSWTGNEQFF
TGTGCCAGCAGTTGGACAGGGAATGAGCAGTTCTTC
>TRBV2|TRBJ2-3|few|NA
CASSEWAEDTQYF
TGTGCCAGCAGTGAATGGGCGGAAGATACGCAGTATTTT
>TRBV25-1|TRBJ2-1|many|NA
CASSLQGNSYNEQFF
TGTGCCAGCAGTTTACAGGGAAACTCCTACAATGAGCAGTTCTTC
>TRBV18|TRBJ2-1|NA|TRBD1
CASSPERTGGFREQFF
TGTGCCAGCTCCCCTGAGAGGACAGGGGGCTTTCGGGAGCAGTTCTTC
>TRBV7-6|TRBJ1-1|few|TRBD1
CASSLTGANTEAFF
TGTGCCAGCAGCTTGACAGGGGCGAACACTGAAGCTTTCTTT
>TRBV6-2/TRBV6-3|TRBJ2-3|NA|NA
CASSLTTGYPDTQYF
TGTGCCAGCAGCCTCACCACCGGGTACCCAGATACGCAGTATTTT
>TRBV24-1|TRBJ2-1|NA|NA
CATSDPRRGGASYNEQFF
TGTGCCACCAGTGACCCAAGGAGGGGGGGGGCCTCCTACAATGAGCAGTTCTTC
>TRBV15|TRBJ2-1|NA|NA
CATYRDTYNEQFF
TGTGCCACCTACCGGGACACCTACAATGAGCAGTTCTTC
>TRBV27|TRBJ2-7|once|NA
CASSQMTGLYEQYF
TGTGCCAGCAGTCAGATGACAGGACTCTACGAGCAGTACTTC
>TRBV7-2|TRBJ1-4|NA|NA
CASSLAGQGPTNEKLFF
TGTGCCAGCAGCTTAGCGGGGCAGGGCCCAACTAATGAAAAACTGTTTTTT
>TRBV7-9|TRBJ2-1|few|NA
CASSFRPRSHNEQFF
TGTGCCAGCAGCTTTCGGCCCAGGTCCCACAATGAGCAGTTCTTC
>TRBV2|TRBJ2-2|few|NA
CASSLGLRNTGELFF
TGTGCCAGCAGTCTTGGACTCAGGAACACCGGGGAGCTGTTTTTT
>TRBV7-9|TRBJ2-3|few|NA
CASRSYRGLTDTQYF
TGTGCCAGCAGGTCCTACAGGGGACTCACAGATACGCAGTATTTT
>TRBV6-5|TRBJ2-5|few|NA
CASSPRGADQETQYF
TGTGCCAGCTCCCCGCGGGGCGCGGACCAAGAGACCCAGTACTTC
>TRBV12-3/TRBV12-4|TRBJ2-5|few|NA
CASTLWELQETQYF
TGTGCCAGCACCCTTTGGGAGCTCCAAGAGACCCAGTACTTC
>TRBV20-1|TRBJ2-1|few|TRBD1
CSASRDRAIRGDEQFF
TGCAGTGCTAGTAGGGACAGGGCAATCCGGGGGGATGAGCAGTTCTTC
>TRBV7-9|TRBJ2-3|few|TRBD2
CASSRPTSGGIFNTDTQYF
TGTGCCAGCAGCCGCCCTACTAGCGGGGGGATATTTAACACAGATACGCAGTATTTT
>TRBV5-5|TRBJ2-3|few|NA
CASSYGTLRTDTQYF
TGTGCCAGCAGCTATGGGACACTGCGCACAGATACGCAGTATTTT
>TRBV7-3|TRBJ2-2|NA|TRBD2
CASSFMGGSLTGELFF
TGTGCCAGCAGCTTTATGGGCGGGAGTCTTACCGGGGAGCTGTTTTTT
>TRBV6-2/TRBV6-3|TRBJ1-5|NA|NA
CASSVTVQPQHF
TGTGCCAGCAGTGTTACAGTCCAGCCCCAGCATTTT
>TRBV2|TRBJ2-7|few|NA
CAIQGGKDFYEQYF
TGTGCCATACAAGGGGGAAAGGACTTCTACGAGCAGTACTTC
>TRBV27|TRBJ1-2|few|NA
CASSLRTGVNYGYTF
TGTGCCAGCAGTTTAAGGACGGGTGTTAACTATGGCTACACCTTC
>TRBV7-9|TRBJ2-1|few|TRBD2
CASSPLAGGWNEQFF
TGTGCCAGCAGCCCACTAGCGGGGGGGTGGAATGAGCAGTTCTTC